This T cell receptor (beta chain) originates from a study of blood T cells in healthy people across ages. Study at large: About one barcoded TCR beta cDNA was captured per two T cells.

Trimming shortened V by 7 bases and J by 10 bases, and 14 bases separated the two germline ends. Germline loops: CDR1 DFQATT, CDR2 SNEGSKA (reference sequence). The CDR3 covers 11 residues. Then a second PCR, running roughly 7 to 11 cycles, was carried out with a sample-barcoded 5' primer and a J-beta primer mix. One entry per CDR3 protein results from TCRdb running MiXCR on the 5' RACE reads. The table has 1 million or so distinct CDR3 sequences, 35% to 55% seen once. The clonotype was recovered from a woman aged 60 to 75 in good health. The chain combines TRBV20-1 with TRBJ2-1; D remains ambiguous. Sequencing was carried out using blood. The DNA of the CDR3 is TGCAGTGGGGTAGGCCCTTACGAGCAGTTCTTC. It yields the protein CSGVGPYEQFF.